The 9 T cell receptor beta chains listed next were all sequenced from one sample in a study of cytomegalovirus exposure and HLA in healthy donors. The PCR employed 60 Vbeta primers together with 13 Jbeta primers. Clones were read by immunoSEQ multiplex PCR, and TCRdb kept only the in-frame ones, dropping some. The sample lists 160,000 or so clones; 77% were seen once. Source material: PBMCs. These TCRs come from a man in his forties or fifties in good health and CMV-seropositive.

This rearrangement joins TRBV5-4 to TRBJ1-2; D not resolved. The V end was cut by 0 bases, the J end by 8 bases, with 20 bases between. Per germline, CDR1 SGHNT and CDR2 YYREEE (reference sequence). The CDR3 length is 16 residues. CDR3 nucleotide sequence: TGTGCCAGCAGCTTGGAGTCGGTGGGCGCCCCTCGGGGCTACACCTTC. Translation: CASSLESVGAPRGYTF. Based on the CDR3 plus reference TRBV5-4 and TRBJ1-2, the full variable domain is ETGVTQSPTHLIKTRGQQVTLRCSSQSGHNTVSWYQQALGQGPQFIFQYYREEENGRGNFPPRFSGLQFPNYSSELNVNALELDDSALYLCASSLESVGAPRGYTFGSGTRLTVV.

The chain employs TRBV9 and TRBJ1-1; tentative D call: TRBD1 (5 bases). V shed 7 bases and J shed 5 bases, with 21 bases lying between them. The V gene's germline CDR1 is SGDLS and CDR2 YYNGEE. CDR3 length: 15 amino acids. CDR3 sequence reads: CASQPGGGGWTEAFF. CDR3 DNA: TGTGCCAGCCAACCGGGAGGTGGGGGGTGGACTGAAGCTTTCTTT.

The chain carries TRBV10-3 and TRBJ1-4, with D unresolved. Germline CDR1 reads ENHRY; CDR2 reads SYGVKD. This CDR3 spans 14 amino acids. V was trimmed by 3 bases and J by 8 bases, leaving 13 bases between them. The CDR3 DNA reads TGTGCCATCAGTGACCGAAATAACGAGGAAAAACTGTTTTTT. Translating gives CAISDRNNEEKLFF.

The table lists this clone with a few counts. This chain joins TRBV11-2 and TRBJ1-1; 9 bases fit TRBD1. V was pared by 5 bases and J by 0 bases, with 10 bases of the junction left unmatched. The CDR3 is 17 amino acids. The germline V gene has CDR1 SGHAT and CDR2 FQNNGV. The CDR3 is CASSRRTGEILNTEAFF. CDR3 DNA sequence: TGTGCCAGCAGCCGGCGGACAGGGGAGATTTTGAACACTGAAGCTTTCTTT.

The chain has TRBV5-1 and TRBJ2-5; 7 bases agree with TRBD1. The J call may be faulty, since TRBJ2-7 better matches the DNA end. There are 15 residues in the CDR3. The germline gives CDR1 SGHRS, CDR2 YFSETQ. CDR3: CASSTSTGVSYEQYF. In nucleotides, the CDR3 is TGCGCCAGCAGCACAAGTACAGGGGTTTCCTACGAGCAGTACTTC.

This chain links TRBV30 with TRBJ2-7; D gene ambiguous. The CDR3 spans 12 residues. V gave up 0 bases and J gave up 4 bases, with 7 bases separating them. CDR1 GTSNPN and CDR2 SVGIG come from the germline V gene (reference sequence). The DNA of the CDR3 is TGTGCCTGGAGTGTACTGCCTTACGAGCAGTACTTC. Its translation is CAWSVLPYEQYF.

The chain joins TRBV4-3 to TRBJ2-2; TRBD2 agrees at 12 bases. Unmatched junction bases numbered 2, after V lost 0 bases and J lost 6 bases. CDR3 length equals 16 residues. The germline CDR1 and CDR2 sequences are LGHNA and YSLEER. The CDR3 region is CASSQETSGGPGELFF. The CDR3 nucleotides are TGCGCCAGCAGCCAAGAAACTAGCGGGGGGCCCGGGGAGCTGTTTTTT.

This clone was observed a few times. This chain uses TRBV18 with TRBJ1-2, with 7 positions matching TRBD1. The CDR3 is made up of 13 amino acids. V shed 6 bases, J shed 5 bases, and the junction held 6 bases outside the gene matches. The germline V gene has CDR1 KGHSH and CDR2 LQKENI. CDR3 nucleotide sequence: TGTGCCAGCTCTCCGGGACAGATATATGGCTACACCTTC. Translated, it gives CASSPGQIYGYTF.

This chain joins TRBV6-6 and TRBJ2-5, with 11 bases that match TRBD1. The CDR3 extends over 14 amino acids. Trimming took 7 bases from V and 3 from J; bases not matched to a gene: 4. Germline V gene lookup returns CDR1 MNHNY and CDR2 SVGAGI (reference sequence). CDR3 protein: CASTRTGGEETQYF. The CDR3 region has the DNA TGTGCCAGCACCAGGACAGGGGGCGAAGAGACCCAGTACTTC.